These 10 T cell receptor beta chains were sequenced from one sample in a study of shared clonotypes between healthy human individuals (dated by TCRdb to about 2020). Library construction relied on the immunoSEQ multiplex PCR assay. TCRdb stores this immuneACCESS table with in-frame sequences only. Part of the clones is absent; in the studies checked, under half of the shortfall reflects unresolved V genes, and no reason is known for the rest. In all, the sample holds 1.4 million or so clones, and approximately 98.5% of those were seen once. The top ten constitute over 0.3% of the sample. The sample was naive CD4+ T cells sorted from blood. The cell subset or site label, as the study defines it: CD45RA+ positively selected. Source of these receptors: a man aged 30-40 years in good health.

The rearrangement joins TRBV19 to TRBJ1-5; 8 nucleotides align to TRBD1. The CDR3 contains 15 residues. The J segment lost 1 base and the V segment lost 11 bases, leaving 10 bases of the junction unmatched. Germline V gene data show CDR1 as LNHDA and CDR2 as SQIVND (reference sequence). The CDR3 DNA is TGTGCCGCAGACCGGACAGGGCTGAGCAATCAGCCCCAGCATTTT. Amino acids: CAADRTGLSNQPQHF.

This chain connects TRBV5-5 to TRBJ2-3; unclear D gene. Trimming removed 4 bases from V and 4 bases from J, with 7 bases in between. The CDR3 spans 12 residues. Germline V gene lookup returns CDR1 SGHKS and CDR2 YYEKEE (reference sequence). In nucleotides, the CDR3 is TGTGCCAGCAGCGCTTGGGCAGATACGCAGTATTTT. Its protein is CASSAWADTQYF.

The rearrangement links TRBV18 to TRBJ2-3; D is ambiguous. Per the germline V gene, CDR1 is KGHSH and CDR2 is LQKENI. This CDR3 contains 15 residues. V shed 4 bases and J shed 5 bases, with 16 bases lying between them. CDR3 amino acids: CASSLGIGYIDTQYF. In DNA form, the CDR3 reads TGTGCCAGCTCACTTGGAATCGGCTATATAGATACGCAGTATTTT.

CDR3 sequence reads: CASSNIRQGTGQPQHF. The CDR3 coding sequence is TGTGCCAGCTCGAACATACGACAGGGAACAGGTCAGCCCCAGCATTTT. The chain carries TRBV18 and TRBJ1-5, with TRBD1 identical over 7 bases. This CDR3 is 16 amino acids long. With V trimmed by 6 bases and J by 6 bases, 14 bases remained unmatched. Germline V gene data show CDR1 as KGHSH and CDR2 as LQKENI.

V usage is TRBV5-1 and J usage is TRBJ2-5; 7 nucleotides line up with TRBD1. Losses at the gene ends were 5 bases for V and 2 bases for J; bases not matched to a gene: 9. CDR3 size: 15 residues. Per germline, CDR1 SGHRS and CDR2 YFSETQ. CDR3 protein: CASSFTPTGQETQYF. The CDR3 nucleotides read TGCGCCAGCAGTTTCACGCCGACAGGGCAAGAGACCCAGTACTTC.

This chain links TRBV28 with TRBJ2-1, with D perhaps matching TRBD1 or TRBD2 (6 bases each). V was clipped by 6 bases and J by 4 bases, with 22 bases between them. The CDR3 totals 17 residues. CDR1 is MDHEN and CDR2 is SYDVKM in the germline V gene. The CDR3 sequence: CASSQTKGQGTYNEQFF. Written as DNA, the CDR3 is TGTGCCAGCAGCCAGACCAAGGGGCAGGGGACTTACAATGAGCAGTTCTTC. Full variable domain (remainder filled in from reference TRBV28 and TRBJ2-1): DVKVTQSSRYLVKRTGEKVFLECVQDMDHENMFWYRQDPGLGLRLIYFSYDVKMKEKGDIPEGYSVSREKKERFSLILESASTNQTSMYLCASSQTKGQGTYNEQFFGPGTRLTVL.

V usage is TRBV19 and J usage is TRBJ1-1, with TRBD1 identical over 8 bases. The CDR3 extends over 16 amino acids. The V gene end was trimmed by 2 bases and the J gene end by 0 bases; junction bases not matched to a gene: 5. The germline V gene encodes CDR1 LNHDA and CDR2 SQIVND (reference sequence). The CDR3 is CASSIWTGRMNTEAFF. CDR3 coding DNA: TGTGCCAGTAGTATATGGACAGGGCGAATGAACACTGAAGCTTTCTTT. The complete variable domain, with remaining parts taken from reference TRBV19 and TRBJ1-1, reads DGGITQSPKYLFRKEGQNVTLSCEQNLNHDAMYWYRQDPGQGLRLIYYSQIVNDFQKGDIAEGYSVSREKKESFPLTVTSAQKNPTAFYLCASSIWTGRMNTEAFFGQGTRLTVV.

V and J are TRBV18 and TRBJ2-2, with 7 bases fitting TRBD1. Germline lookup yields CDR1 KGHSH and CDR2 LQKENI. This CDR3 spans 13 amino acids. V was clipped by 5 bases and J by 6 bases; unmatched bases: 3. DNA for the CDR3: TGTGCCAGCTCAAACAGGGGACCCGGGGAGCTGTTTTTT. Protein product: CASSNRGPGELFF.

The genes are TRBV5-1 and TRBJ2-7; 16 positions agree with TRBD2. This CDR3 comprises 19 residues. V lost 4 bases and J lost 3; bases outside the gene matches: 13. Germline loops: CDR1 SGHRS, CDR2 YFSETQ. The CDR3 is CASSLGTSGRATLVYEQYF. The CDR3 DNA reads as TGCGCCAGCAGCCTAGGGACTAGCGGGAGGGCCACATTGGTCTACGAGCAGTACTTC.

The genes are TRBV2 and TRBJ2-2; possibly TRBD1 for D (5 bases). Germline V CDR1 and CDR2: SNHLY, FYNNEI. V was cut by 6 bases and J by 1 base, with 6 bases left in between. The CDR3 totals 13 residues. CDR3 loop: CASRTGNTGELFF. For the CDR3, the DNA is TGTGCCAGCAGAACAGGGAACACCGGGGAGCTGTTTTTT.